The 14 T cell receptor beta chains below were found in one sample sequenced in a study of cytomegalovirus exposure and HLA in healthy donors. A multiplex PCR was run with 60 Vbeta primers and 13 Jbeta primers. Assay: immunoSEQ multiplex PCR; the TCRdb copy retains only in-frame clones and omits some. The sample has a few hundred thousand clones, roughly four fifths seen once. Material: PBMCs. These receptors were collected from a woman aged 55-69 years in good health and CMV-seropositive.

Regarding this clone: Within the sample, other DNA sequences also encode this same CDR3. The gene calls are TRBV6-6 and TRBJ1-1; D is ambiguous. V lost 0 bases and J 2 bases, leaving 7 bases between the germline ends. The CDR3 has 14 amino acids. Germline values: CDR1 MNHNY, CDR2 SVGAGI (reference sequence). The CDR3 loop reads CASSYSRGNTEAFF. The CDR3, as DNA: TGTGCCAGCAGTTACTCACGGGGAAACACTGAAGCTTTCTTT.

V is TRBV28 and J is TRBJ2-3; 14 nucleotides agree with TRBD2. The CDR3 contains 15 residues. Unmatched junction bases numbered 6, after V lost 6 bases and J lost 7 bases. The germline CDR1 and CDR2 sequences are MDHEN and SYDVKM. CDR3 in DNA: TGTGCCAGCAGGTTACGGACTAGCGGGAGGTATACGCAGTATTTT. As protein: CASRLRTSGRYTQYF.

The CDR3 nucleotides are TGCGCCAGCAGCCCCGACAGTTCCCCGGGTTATGGCTACACCTTC. Its protein product is CASSPDSSPGYGYTF. This chain connects TRBV5-1 to TRBJ1-2, with D possibly being TRBD1 (5 bases). The length of the CDR3 is 15 residues. Germline CDR1 reads SGHRS; CDR2 reads YFSETQ. The ends were cut back, 4 bases at V and 5 bases at J, with 18 bases in the middle. Based on the CDR3 plus reference TRBV5-1 and TRBJ1-2, the full variable domain is KAGVTQTPRYLIKTRGQQVTLSCSPISGHRSVSWYQQTPGQGLQFLFEYFSETQRNKGNFPGRFSGRQFSNSRSEMNVSTLELGDSALYLCASSPDSSPGYGYTFGSGTRLTVV.

This chain uses TRBV6-5 with TRBJ1-2, with TRBD1 matching 10 bases. Losses at the gene ends were 8 bases for V and 0 bases for J; bases not matched to a gene: 6. Germline CDR1 is MNHEY and CDR2 is SVGAGI. This CDR3 spans 15 amino acids. The CDR3 DNA sequence: TGTGCCAGCGGTGGGACAGGGGTAACTAACTATGGCTACACCTTC. Protein sequence: CASGGTGVTNYGYTF.

V usage is TRBV11-3 and J usage is TRBJ2-5; TRBD2 is a possible D gene (6 bases). The J call is in doubt because the DNA end fits TRBJ2-7 better. The CDR3 has 13 amino acids. Germline loops: CDR1 SGHNT, CDR2 YENEEA. CDR3 amino acids: CASSRGLQYEQYF. In DNA, the CDR3 is TGTGCCAGCAGCCGGGGACTTCAATACGAGCAGTACTTC.

This clone was found once. The chain employs TRBV20-1 and TRBJ1-2, with TRBD1 identical over 8 bases. Germline V gives CDR1 DFQATT, CDR2 SNEGSKA (reference sequence). The junction had 10 bases not matched to a gene; V was cut back by 6 bases and J by 13 bases. CDR3 size: 11 residues. The CDR3 DNA reads TGCAGTGCCACCGGACAGGGTCTATCCACCTTC. Protein: CSATGQGLSTF.

This clone was observed once. This chain connects TRBV14 to TRBJ1-1; 8 bases are shared with TRBD1. The CDR3 spans 18 residues. Germline V lookup: CDR1 SGHDN, CDR2 FVKESK. J lost 5 bases, V lost 0 bases, and 14 bases had no gene match. CDR3 bases: TGTGCCAGCAGCCAAGACCCCTCACAGGGGGATTTAAGGACTGAAGCTTTCTTT. Encoded protein: CASSQDPSQGDLRTEAFF.

This clone came up a few times. The V call is TRBV6-1, the J call TRBJ1-1; maybe TRBD1 (6 bases). The CDR3 has 15 residues. Trimming removed 0 bases at V and 5 bases at J, with 13 bases between. The V gene's germline CDR1 is MNHNS and CDR2 SASEGT. CDR3 amino acids: CASSEAQQGRTEAFF. In nucleotides, the CDR3 is TGTGCCAGCAGTGAAGCGCAACAGGGTCGAACTGAAGCTTTCTTT.

CDR3 residues: CATSRSGTAGADTQYF. The CDR3 region has the DNA TGTGCCACCAGCAGATCGGGCACGGCGGGGGCAGATACGCAGTATTTT. The chain joins TRBV15 to TRBJ2-3; 7 nucleotides line up with TRBD2. This CDR3 has 16 residues. In germline, CDR1 is LNHNV, CDR2 YYDKDF (reference sequence). V was clipped by 2 bases and J by 4 bases; unmatched bases: 9.

The V call is TRBV23-1, the J call TRBJ2-2; possible D gene TRBD1, 7 bases. TRBV23-1 is placed among ORFs of uncertain function. Trimming removed 4 bases from V and 3 bases from J, with 12 bases in between. The CDR3 is 15 residues long. As DNA, the CDR3 is TGCGCCAGCAGTCCCTGCAGGGGGGACACCGGGGAGCTGTTTTTT. Protein: CASSPCRGDTGELFF.

This clone came up a few times. The chain recombines TRBV10-3 with TRBJ1-3, with D unresolved. The CDR3 contains 15 residues. V gave up 6 bases and J gave up 0 bases, with 12 bases separating them. CDR1 is ENHRY, CDR2 SYGVKD, per germline. The CDR3 loop reads CAISPRFDSGNTIYF. The CDR3 bases are TGTGCCATCAGCCCCCGGTTCGACTCTGGAAACACCATATATTTT.

This chain links TRBV9 with TRBJ1-3; 7 bases align to TRBD1. Trimming took 3 bases from V and 2 from J; bases not matched to a gene: 11. Germline V gene data show CDR1 as SGDLS and CDR2 as YYNGEE. CDR3 size: 17 residues. As DNA, the CDR3 is TGTGCCAGCAGCGCGGGACAGAGCCTTCTCGCTGGAAACACCATATATTTT. It is translated as CASSAGQSLLAGNTIYF.

With respect to this clone: Given a far larger clone just one base away, this is likely a sequencing read error. This chain joins TRBV5-1 and TRBJ2-6; TRBD2 matches 11 bases. J lost 4 bases, V lost 4 bases, and 10 bases had no gene match. CDR3 size: 18 residues. Germline CDR1 reads SGHRS; CDR2 reads YFSETQ. The CDR3 coding sequence is TGCGCCAGCAGCCCCAATAGCGGGAGGGCTACCGGGGCCAACGTCCTGACTTTC. Translated: CASSPNSGRATGANVLTF.

The rearrangement uses TRBV6-6 and TRBJ2-7; 9 positions match TRBD1. Losses at the gene ends were 5 bases for V and 6 bases for J; bases not matched to a gene: 5. The CDR3 is 13 amino acids. The germline V gene has CDR1 MNHNY and CDR2 SVGAGI (reference sequence). CDR3 in amino acids: CASSRTGGLEQYF. Here the CDR3 DNA reads TGTGCCAGCAGTAGAACAGGGGGCCTCGAGCAGTACTTC.